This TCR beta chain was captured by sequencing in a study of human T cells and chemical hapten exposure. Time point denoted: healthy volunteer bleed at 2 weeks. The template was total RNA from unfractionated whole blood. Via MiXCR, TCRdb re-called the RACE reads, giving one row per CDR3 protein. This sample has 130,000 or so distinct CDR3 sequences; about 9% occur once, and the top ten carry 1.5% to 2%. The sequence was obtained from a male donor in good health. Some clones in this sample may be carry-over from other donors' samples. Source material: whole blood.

CDR3: CASSGQKNTEAFF. The CDR3, as DNA: TGTGCCAGCAGTGGACAGAAGAACACTGAAGCTTTCTTT. The chain recombines TRBV27 with TRBJ1-1; perhaps TRBD1 as D (6 bases). Between the trimmed V and J ends, which lost 5 bases and 1 base, there was a span of 8 bases. The CDR3 length is 13 residues. CDR1 is MNHEY and CDR2 is SMNVEV in the germline V gene (reference sequence).